One sample yielded the 11 T cell receptor beta chains listed below, sequenced in a study of T cell repertoires in cytomegalovirus infection. Each CDR3 protein is one row after TCRdb ran MiXCR on the reads. The sample lists 500,000 or so distinct CDR3 sequences, 16% seen once, with more than 20% in the top ten. The sample was CD8+ T cells from PBMCs. The receptors were sampled from a human donor in good health (CMV status not recorded). Some clones in this sample may be carry-over from other donors' samples.

The table lists this clonotype with a few counts. V is TRBV7-9 and J is TRBJ1-2; D may be TRBD1 (6 bases). V dropped 5 bases and J dropped 3 bases, with 22 bases sitting between them. The CDR3 is made up of 17 amino acids. Germline loops: CDR1 SEHNR, CDR2 FQNEAQ (reference sequence). The CDR3 region is CASSLFSRQDSDYGYTF. The CDR3 region has the DNA TGTGCCAGCAGCCTATTCTCCCGACAGGATAGTGACTATGGCTACACCTTC.

This clonotype was seen many times. The V call is TRBV28, the J call TRBJ1-5, with D possibly TRBD1 on 6 matching bases. The germline V gene encodes CDR1 MDHEN and CDR2 SYDVKM. The V end was cut by 7 bases, the J end by 3 bases, with 13 bases between. This CDR3 contains 14 residues. The CDR3 here is CASTPDRSNQPQHF. CDR3 sequence (DNA): TGTGCCAGCACCCCCGACAGGTCCAATCAGCCCCAGCATTTT.

This rearrangement joins TRBV29-1 to TRBJ2-7; perhaps TRBD1 as D (6 bases). The CDR3 spans 13 residues. CDR1 and CDR2 from the germline V gene are SQVTM and ANQGSEA. Trimming took off 7 bases at V and 4 bases at J, with 17 bases between the two ends. CDR3 loop: CSAQPGVGYEQYF. The CDR3 DNA follows: TGCAGCGCCCAGCCAGGGGTTGGGTACGAGCAGTACTTC.

This clonotype was counted only a few times. The rearrangement joins TRBV2 to TRBJ1-2, with D tentatively TRBD1 (5 bases). The ends were cut back, 2 bases at V and 8 bases at J, with 21 bases in the middle. Germline V lookup: CDR1 SNHLY, CDR2 FYNNEI. The length of the CDR3 is 16 residues. The CDR3 loop reads CASSEITGPSLRGYTF. The CDR3 bases are TGTGCCAGCAGTGAAATTACAGGCCCCTCACTTCGCGGCTACACCTTC.

This clonotype was detected many times. The chain couples TRBV10-3 to TRBJ2-4, with 10 nucleotides matching TRBD1. The V segment lost 10 bases and the J segment 2 bases; nucleotides outside the gene matches: 11. Looked up from germline, CDR1 is ENHRY and CDR2 is SYGVKD. This CDR3 comprises 16 residues. In DNA form, the CDR3 reads TGTGCCACCAGACTACCGGGACAGGGGACCAAAAACATTCAGTACTTC. Protein product: CATRLPGQGTKNIQYF.

This sequence joins TRBV28 and TRBJ2-7; D might be TRBD2 (6 bases). V lost 6 bases and J lost 2, with 17 bases in between. Germline assignment: CDR1 MDHEN and CDR2 SYDVKM. The CDR3 has 15 amino acids. CDR3 in amino acids: CASSGGPHATYEQYF. CDR3 in DNA: TGTGCCAGCAGCGGGGGACCGCATGCGACCTACGAGCAGTACTTC.

Note on this clonotype: A junction boundary mismatches the germline segment, possibly from a read error. This chain links TRBV11-2 with TRBJ2-2; D perhaps matches TRBD2 (5 bases). The CDR3 totals 15 residues. Germline loops: CDR1 SGHAT, CDR2 FQNNGV. The DNA of the CDR3 is TGTGCCAGCAGCTTAGTTTTCTCGAACACCGGGGTGCTGTTTTTT. The encoded protein is CASSLVFSNTGVLFF.

The CDR3 nucleotides are TGTGCCAGCAGTTACCAGGGGGCGACTTTTGGCTACACCTTC. Amino acids: CASSYQGATFGYTF. J is TRBJ1-2 and V is TRBV6-5, with TRBD1 identical over 8 bases. The CDR3 sequence is 14 residues long. Looked up from germline, CDR1 is MNHEY and CDR2 is SVGAGI. J was trimmed by 7 bases and V by 2 bases; bases with no gene match: 6.

This chain links TRBV7-3 with TRBJ2-1; either TRBD1 or TRBD2 may supply D (6 bases each). The CDR3 length is 13 residues. With 5 bases removed from V and 9 bases from J, the gap between germline ends came to 14 bases. CDR1 and CDR2 from the germline V gene are SGHTA and FQGTGA. CDR3 residues: CASSTLQGGEQFF. CDR3 bases: TGTGCCAGCAGCACCTTACAGGGAGGTGAGCAGTTCTTC. Together with reference TRBV7-3 and TRBJ2-1, the CDR3 gives the full variable domain: GAGVSQTPSNKVTEKGKYVELRCDPISGHTALYWYRQSLGQGPEFLIYFQGTGAADDSGLPNDRFFAVRPEGSVSTLKIQRTERGDSAVYLCASSTLQGGEQFFGPGTRLTVL.

The chain joins TRBV20-1 to TRBJ2-7; D is possibly TRBD2 (5 bases). Per the germline V gene, CDR1 is DFQATT and CDR2 is SNEGSKA (reference sequence). CDR3 size: 18 residues. Deletions cut 5 bases from V and 2 bases from J, with 28 bases between. This CDR3 is CSASGFSPPPAPTYEQYF. CDR3 nucleotides: TGCAGTGCTTCGGGGTTTTCCCCTCCCCCCGCTCCGACCTACGAGCAGTACTTC.

The V and J genes are TRBV12-3 or TRBV12-4 and TRBJ1-1; D may be TRBD1 (6 bases). The CDR3 extends over 14 amino acids. V gave up 7 bases and J gave up 1 base, with 13 bases separating them. Here the CDR3 DNA reads TGTGCCAGCATGTGGGGGCCTAGGAACACTGAAGCTTTCTTT. Protein: CASMWGPRNTEAFF.